This paragraph reports one T cell receptor beta chain. This sample was taken from a study of T cells of healthy individuals. TCRdb passed the 5' RACE reads through MiXCR, listing each CDR3 protein once. This table has 60,000 to 75,000 distinct CDR3 sequences, about 16% appearing once. Looked up from germline, CDR1 is MNHEY and CDR2 is SVGEGT. Trimming took off 4 bases at V and 7 bases at J, with 8 bases between the two ends. CDR3 length: 12 amino acids. This clonotype was obtained from a human donor in good health. V and J are TRBV6-2 or TRBV6-3 and TRBJ2-1; D is unclear. CDR3 loop: CASSWVGNEQFF. The DNA of the CDR3 is TGTGCCAGCAGTTGGGTAGGGAATGAGCAGTTCTTC.